These 16 T cell receptor beta chains were all obtained from the same sample, sequenced in a study of CD8+ T cells in alopecia areata. Treatment reported: oral pan-JAK inhibitor, 5-10 mg twice daily. Investigators isolated RNA and reverse transcribed it into cDNA to act as the sequencing template. The table came from immunoSEQ multiplex PCR; TCRdb's copy has only in-frame clones and leaves some out. This table holds 150,000 to 200,000 clones, 51% found once. The sequenced sample was CD8+ T cells sorted from blood, obtained around week 54, from a patient treated with tofacitinib. These TCRs come from a human donor with alopecia areata.

The chain is built from TRBV7-3 and TRBJ2-7, with D unresolved. The germline CDR1 and CDR2 sequences are SGHTA and FQGTGA. The CDR3 runs 11 residues. Trimming pared 5 bases from V and 2 bases from J, leaving 4 bases between. DNA for the CDR3: TGTGCCAGCAGCCCCCCCTACGAGCAGTACTTC. It is translated as CASSPPYEQYF.

This clone has a single count. This sequence joins TRBV9 and TRBJ1-1, with D possibly TRBD1 on 5 matching bases. The CDR3 runs to 11 residues. CDR1 and CDR2 (germline): SGDLS, YYNGEE. The V gene lost 0 bases and the J gene lost 12 bases, with 9 bases spanning the gap. For the CDR3, the DNA is TGTGCCAGCAGCGTAGCAGGGAAAACTTTCTTT. Translation gives CASSVAGKTFF.

This clone was recorded at least ten times. The chain links TRBV9 to TRBJ2-2; the D is unclear. V was pared by 4 bases and J by 1 base, with 5 bases between. The CDR3 sequence is 13 residues long. Germline V CDR1 and CDR2: SGDLS, YYNGEE. The DNA of the CDR3 is TGTGCCAGCAGCATCGGGAACACCGGGGAGCTGTTTTTT. Translating gives CASSIGNTGELFF.

The chain joins TRBV5-1 to TRBJ1-2; D perhaps matches TRBD1 (6 bases). CDR3 size: 13 residues. Deletions cut 5 bases from V and 5 bases from J, with 13 bases between. CDR1 SGHRS and CDR2 YFSETQ come from the germline V gene. The CDR3 reads CASRSTGFYGYTF. The DNA of the CDR3 is TGCGCCAGCAGGTCGACAGGATTTTATGGCTACACCTTC.

This clone was recorded a few times. The rearrangement uses TRBV7-9 and TRBJ2-3; 10 bases map to TRBD2. Germline V gives CDR1 SEHNR, CDR2 FQNEAQ (reference sequence). V dropped 5 bases and J dropped 2; count of bases not matched to a gene: 7. The length of the CDR3 is 16 residues. CDR3 residues: CASSPWTSGPTDTQYF. The CDR3 nucleotides are TGTGCCAGCAGCCCATGGACTAGCGGCCCCACAGATACGCAGTATTTT. Full variable domain (rest looked up from reference TRBV7-9 and TRBJ2-3): DTGVSQNPRHKITKRGQNVTFRCDPISEHNRLYWYRQTLGQGPEFLTYFQNEAQLEKSRLLSDRFSAERPKGSFSTLEIQRTEQGDSAMYLCASSPWTSGPTDTQYFGPGTRLTVL.

The V and J genes are TRBV30 and TRBJ1-2, with no clear D. This CDR3 contains 13 residues. Germline values: CDR1 GTSNPN, CDR2 SVGIG (reference sequence). V shed 0 bases and J shed 4 bases, with 9 bases lying between them. CDR3 in DNA: TGTGCCTGGAGTGTTGTTACAGCCTATGGCTACACCTTC. Translating gives CAWSVVTAYGYTF. Full variable domain (rest looked up from reference TRBV30 and TRBJ1-2): SQTIHQWPATLVQPVGSPLSLECTVEGTSNPNLYWYRQAAGRGLQLLFYSVGIGQISSEVPQNLSASRPQDRQFILSSKKLLLSDSGFYLCAWSVVTAYGYTFGSGTRLTVV.

This clone has more than one count but fewer than ten. The chain carries TRBV5-6 and TRBJ1-2; TRBD1 aligns across 7 bases. V dropped 5 bases and J dropped 3; count of bases not matched to a gene: 7. Germline V gene sequence: CDR1 SGHDT, CDR2 YYEEEE. This CDR3 spans 14 amino acids. The CDR3 loop reads CASSYRGVDYGYTF. The CDR3 nucleotides read TGTGCCAGCAGTTACAGGGGTGTAGACTATGGCTACACCTTC.

The V and J genes are TRBV6-5 and TRBJ2-3, with TRBD2 as a possible D gene (5 bases). Looked up from germline, CDR1 is MNHEY and CDR2 is SVGAGI. The length of the CDR3 is 14 residues. V shed 11 bases and J shed 4 bases, with 19 bases lying between them. CDR3 sequence: CAAAQPGVADTQYF. Written as DNA, the CDR3 is TGTGCCGCCGCCCAACCCGGGGTCGCAGATACGCAGTATTTT.

The rearrangement uses TRBV29-1 and TRBJ2-4, with 9 bases matching TRBD2. Germline V lookup: CDR1 SQVTM, CDR2 ANQGSEA. This CDR3 comprises 16 residues. The J segment lost 5 bases and the V segment lost 7 bases, leaving 15 bases of the junction unmatched. CDR3 nucleotides: TGCAGCGGACCTCTCGGGGGTAGCGGGGGTGAAAACATTCAGTACTTC. It is translated as CSGPLGGSGGENIQYF.

This clone has only a few counts. The V call is TRBV7-9, the J call TRBJ2-1; perhaps TRBD1 as D (6 bases). Deletions cut 2 bases from V and 0 bases from J, with 8 bases between. CDR3 length: 15 residues. Looked up from germline, CDR1 is SEHNR and CDR2 is FQNEAQ (reference sequence). CDR3 nucleotides: TGTGCCAGCAGCTTACAGGGGAGCTCCTACAATGAGCAGTTCTTC. It specifies CASSLQGSSYNEQFF. The variable domain in full, with the rest retrieved from reference TRBV7-9 and TRBJ2-1, is DTGVSQNPRHKITKRGQNVTFRCDPISEHNRLYWYRQTLGQGPEFLTYFQNEAQLEKSRLLSDRFSAERPKGSFSTLEIQRTEQGDSAMYLCASSLQGSSYNEQFFGPGTRLTVL.

This chain links TRBV5-4 with TRBJ1-2; 10 bases fit TRBD1. The germline gives CDR1 SGHNT, CDR2 YYREEE (reference sequence). Trimming cost V 6 bases and J 6 bases; bases outside gene matches: 8. This CDR3 region has 14 residues. CDR3 amino acids: CASTETGGANGYTF. The CDR3 coding sequence is TGTGCCAGCACTGAGACAGGGGGCGCCAATGGCTACACCTTC. Based on the CDR3 plus reference TRBV5-4 and TRBJ1-2, the full variable domain is ETGVTQSPTHLIKTRGQQVTLRCSSQSGHNTVSWYQQALGQGPQFIFQYYREEENGRGNFPPRFSGLQFPNYSSELNVNALELDDSALYLCASTETGGANGYTFGSGTRLTVV.

This clone has a handful of counts. The chain has TRBV21-1 and TRBJ2-7. TRBV21-1 is listed as a pseudogene. The CDR3 has 14 residues. Here the CDR3 reads CASSRRGDSYEQYF. As DNA, the CDR3 is TGTGCCAGCAGCCGCCGAGGGGACTCCTACGAGCAGTACTTC.

J is TRBJ2-6 and V is TRBV7-9, with TRBD1 matching over 8 bases. This CDR3 has 18 amino acids. CDR1 is SEHNR and CDR2 is FQNEAQ in the germline V gene (reference sequence). V trimming: 4 bases; J trimming: 1 base; junction bases outside the gene matches: 9. CDR3 nucleotide sequence: TGTGCCAGCAGCTCTAGCCGACAGGGGATGTCTGGGGCCAACGTCCTGACTTTC. Translated: CASSSSRQGMSGANVLTF.

The chain has TRBV9 and TRBJ1-6, with D perhaps matching TRBD1 (6 bases). Germline loops: CDR1 SGDLS, CDR2 YYNGEE. The CDR3 totals 12 residues. The CDR3 nucleotides read TGTGTAACAGGGAGCTATAATTCACCCCTCCACTTT. Its translation: CVTGSYNSPLHF.

This clone was seen a few times. This chain connects TRBV10-3 to TRBJ2-2; 7 bases fit TRBD1. Germline V CDR1 and CDR2: ENHRY, SYGVKD. The length of the CDR3 is 14 residues. The V and J ends lost 10 bases and 3 bases, in that order; junction bases with no gene match: 8. The CDR3 sequence: CASRSGTDTGELFF. The CDR3 nucleotides are TGTGCCAGCAGATCCGGGACAGACACCGGGGAGCTGTTTTTT.

The genes are TRBV5-6 and TRBJ2-7; 9 bases are shared with TRBD1. Germline V gene sequence: CDR1 SGHDT, CDR2 YYEEEE. This CDR3 has 14 amino acids. The V segment lost 3 bases and the J segment 3 bases; nucleotides outside the gene matches: 4. For the CDR3, the DNA is TGTGCCAGCAGCTCCGGGACAGGGAGCTACGAGCAGTACTTC. Translated, it gives CASSSGTGSYEQYF.